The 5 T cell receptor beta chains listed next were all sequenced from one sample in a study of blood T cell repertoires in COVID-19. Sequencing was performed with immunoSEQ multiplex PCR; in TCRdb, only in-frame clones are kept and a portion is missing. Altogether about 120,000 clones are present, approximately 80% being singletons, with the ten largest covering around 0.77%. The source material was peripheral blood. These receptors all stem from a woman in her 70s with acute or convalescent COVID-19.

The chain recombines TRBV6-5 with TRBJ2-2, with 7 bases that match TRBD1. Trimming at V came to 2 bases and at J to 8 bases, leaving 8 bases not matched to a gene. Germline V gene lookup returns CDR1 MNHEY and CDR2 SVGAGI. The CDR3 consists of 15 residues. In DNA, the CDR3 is TGTGCCAGCAGTTACGCACAGGGGAATATGGGGGAGCTGTTTTTT. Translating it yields CASSYAQGNMGELFF.

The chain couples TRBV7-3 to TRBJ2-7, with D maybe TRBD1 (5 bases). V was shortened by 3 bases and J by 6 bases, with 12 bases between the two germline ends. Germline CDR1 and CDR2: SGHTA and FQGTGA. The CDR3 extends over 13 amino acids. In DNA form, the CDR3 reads TGTGCCAGCAGCTTGGCAGGGTCCAGCGAGCAGTACTTC. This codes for CASSLAGSSEQYF.

The DNA for the CDR3 is TGTGCCAGCAGTTTGGCAGGGGGGATAACTAATGAAAAACTGTTTTTT. Protein product: CASSLAGGITNEKLFF. The chain links TRBV28 to TRBJ1-4, with 7 bases aligning to TRBD1. CDR1 and CDR2 from the germline V gene are MDHEN and SYDVKM. The CDR3 sequence is 16 residues long. The J segment lost 1 base and the V segment lost 3 bases, leaving 5 bases of the junction unmatched. The whole variable domain, filled in from reference TRBV28 and TRBJ1-4, reads DVKVTQSSRYLVKRTGEKVFLECVQDMDHENMFWYRQDPGLGLRLIYFSYDVKMKEKGDIPEGYSVSREKKERFSLILESASTNQTSMYLCASSLAGGITNEKLFFGSGTQLSVL.

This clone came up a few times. The CDR3 protein is CASSPTGNQPQHF. In DNA, the CDR3 is TGTGCCAGCAGCCCGACAGGCAATCAGCCCCAGCATTTT. V is TRBV14 and J is TRBJ1-5, with a weak D call TRBD1 (5 bases). Trimming shortened V by 4 bases and J by 2 bases, and 6 bases separated the two germline ends. The CDR3 consists of 13 residues. Germline CDR1 SGHDN, CDR2 FVKESK.

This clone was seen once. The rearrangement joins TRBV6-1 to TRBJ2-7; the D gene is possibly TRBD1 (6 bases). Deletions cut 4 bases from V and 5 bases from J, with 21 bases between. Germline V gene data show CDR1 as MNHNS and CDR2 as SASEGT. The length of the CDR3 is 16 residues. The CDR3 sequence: CASSGPLGTISHEQYF. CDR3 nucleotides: TGTGCCAGCAGTGGGCCCTTAGGGACAATCTCGCACGAGCAGTACTTC.